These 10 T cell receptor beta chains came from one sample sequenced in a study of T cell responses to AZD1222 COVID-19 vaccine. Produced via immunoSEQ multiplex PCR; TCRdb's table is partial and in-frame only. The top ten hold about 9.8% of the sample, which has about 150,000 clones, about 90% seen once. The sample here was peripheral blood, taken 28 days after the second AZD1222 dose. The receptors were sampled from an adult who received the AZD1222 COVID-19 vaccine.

CDR3 in amino acids: CASSLLGGYEQYF. In DNA form, the CDR3 reads TGTGCCAGCAGTTTGTTAGGGGGCTACGAGCAGTACTTC. This sequence joins TRBV12-3 or TRBV12-4 and TRBJ2-7, with a possible D match to TRBD1 (6 bases). This CDR3 is built from 13 residues. The V end was cut by 3 bases, the J end by 3 bases, with 9 bases between.

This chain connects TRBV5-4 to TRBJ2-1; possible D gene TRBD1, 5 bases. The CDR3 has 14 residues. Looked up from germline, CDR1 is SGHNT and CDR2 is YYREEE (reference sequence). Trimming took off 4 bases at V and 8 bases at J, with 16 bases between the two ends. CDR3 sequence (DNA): TGTGCCAGCAGCCAACAGGTTCCTGGGCATGAGCAGTTCTTC. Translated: CASSQQVPGHEQFF.

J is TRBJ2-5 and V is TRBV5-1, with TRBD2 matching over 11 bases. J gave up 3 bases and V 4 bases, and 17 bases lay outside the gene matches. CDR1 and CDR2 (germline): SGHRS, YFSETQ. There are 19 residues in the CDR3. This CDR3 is CASSPRLPTSGRREETQYF. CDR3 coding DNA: TGCGCCAGCAGCCCACGCCTACCTACTAGCGGGAGAAGGGAAGAGACCCAGTACTTC.

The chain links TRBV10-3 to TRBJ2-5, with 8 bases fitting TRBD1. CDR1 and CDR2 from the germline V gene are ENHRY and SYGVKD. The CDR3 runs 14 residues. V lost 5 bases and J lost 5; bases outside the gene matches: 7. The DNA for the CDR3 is TGTGCCATCAGTCCAGGACAGGGACAGGAGACCCAGTACTTC. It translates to CAISPGQGQETQYF.

The CDR3 sequence is CASSLNPRGSPLHF. Here the CDR3 DNA reads TGTGCCAGCAGCTTAAACCCGCGGGGGTCACCCCTCCACTTT. The gene calls are TRBV28 and TRBJ1-6, with D possibly being TRBD1 (5 bases). The CDR3 contains 14 residues. Trimming cost V 6 bases and J 10 bases, with 16 bases left between them. CDR1 and CDR2 from the germline V gene are MDHEN and SYDVKM.

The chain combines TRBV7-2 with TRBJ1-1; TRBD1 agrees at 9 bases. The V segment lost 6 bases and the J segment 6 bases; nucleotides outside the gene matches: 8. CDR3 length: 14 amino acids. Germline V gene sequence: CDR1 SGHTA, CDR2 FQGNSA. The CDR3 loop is CASSFDRGLAEAFF. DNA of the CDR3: TGTGCCAGCAGTTTTGACAGGGGGTTAGCTGAAGCTTTCTTT.

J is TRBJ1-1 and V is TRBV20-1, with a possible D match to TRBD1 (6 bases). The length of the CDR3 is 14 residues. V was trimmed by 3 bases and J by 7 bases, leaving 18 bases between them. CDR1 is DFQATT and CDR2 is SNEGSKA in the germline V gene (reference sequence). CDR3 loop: CSASGRGGLIEAFF. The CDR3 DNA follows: TGCAGTGCTAGTGGAAGGGGGGGGCTAATTGAAGCTTTCTTT.

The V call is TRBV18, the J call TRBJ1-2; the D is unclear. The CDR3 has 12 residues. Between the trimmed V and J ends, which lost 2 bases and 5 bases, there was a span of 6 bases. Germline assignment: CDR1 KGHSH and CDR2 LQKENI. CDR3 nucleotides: TGTGCCAGCTCACCAACGGAGTATGGCTACACCTTC. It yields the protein CASSPTEYGYTF.

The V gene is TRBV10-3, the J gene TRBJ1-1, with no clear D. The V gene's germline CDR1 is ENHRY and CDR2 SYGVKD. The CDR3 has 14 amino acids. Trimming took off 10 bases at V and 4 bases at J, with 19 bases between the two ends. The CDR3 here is CATLTATGSTEAFF. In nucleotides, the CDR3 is TGTGCCACTTTGACGGCGACGGGATCCACTGAAGCTTTCTTT.

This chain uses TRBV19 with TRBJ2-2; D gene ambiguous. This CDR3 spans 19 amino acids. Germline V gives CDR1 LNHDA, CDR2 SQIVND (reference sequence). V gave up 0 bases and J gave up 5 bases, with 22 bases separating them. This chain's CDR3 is CASSIDLGLRVARTGELFF. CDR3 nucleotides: TGTGCCAGTAGTATAGATCTGGGTTTAAGGGTGGCACGGACCGGGGAGCTGTTTTTT.